This TCR beta chain was sequenced during a study of T cell repertoires in cytomegalovirus infection. TCRdb independently ran MiXCR on the reads; one entry per CDR3 protein. The table records approximately 310,000 distinct CDR3 sequences, 20% to 30% of them present only once. CDR1 and CDR2 from the germline V gene are SEHNR and FQNEAQ (reference sequence). V trimming: 0 bases; J trimming: 6 bases; junction bases outside the gene matches: 7. The CDR3 covers 17 residues. A word on this clonotype: Its antigen is not identified.

This material consisted of cultured PBMCs, taken from culture after CMV antigen stimulation. The chain carries TRBV7-9 and TRBJ2-1; TRBD2 matches at 11 bases. This TCR came from a human donor in good health (CMV status not recorded). Some clones in this sample may be carry-over from other donors' samples. CDR3 DNA sequence: TGTGCCAGCAGCTTAGCGGCTAGCGGGAGGTTGGGCAATGAGCAGTTCTTC. Translated: CASSLAASGRLGNEQFF.